The 30 T cell receptor beta chains listed next were all sequenced from one sample in a study of T-cell reconstitution after alpha-beta-depleted transplantation in children. The authors prepared the TCRbeta library with unique molecular identifiers. TCRdb called the PCR reads again in MiXCR, with one record for every CDR3 protein. The top ten clones hold 2% of a sample with approximately 500,000 distinct CDR3 sequences, roughly a tenth of them seen once. This sample comprised PBMCs, obtained before TCRalphabeta/CD19-depleted stem cell transplant. These receptors came from a child aged 2-15 years with inherited bone marrow failure, due to receive a stem cell transplant.

This clonotype occurred many times. This chain joins TRBV3-1 and TRBJ1-1; TRBD1 matches at 7 bases. V trimming: 0 bases; J trimming: 3 bases; junction bases outside the gene matches: 10. Germline V lookup: CDR1 LGHDT, CDR2 YNNKEL (reference sequence). This CDR3 has 17 residues. CDR3 protein: CASSQDPTGVLDTEAFF. The CDR3 DNA reads as TGTGCCAGCAGCCAAGACCCAACAGGGGTCTTGGACACTGAAGCTTTCTTT.

The chain employs TRBV29-1 and TRBJ2-1, with TRBD1 matching over 7 bases. V lost 7 bases, J lost 3 bases, and 6 bases stayed unmatched. The CDR3 covers 13 residues. The germline V gene has CDR1 SQVTM and CDR2 ANQGSEA. CDR3 in DNA: TGCAGCGCCGGGACAGCTCTCTACAATGAGCAGTTCTTC. Translated: CSAGTALYNEQFF.

This clonotype was detected ten times or more. V is TRBV7-6 and J is TRBJ2-6; D is possibly TRBD2 (5 bases). Trimming stripped 8 bases from V and 0 bases from J, with 14 bases between. The germline CDR1 and CDR2 sequences are SGHVS and FNYEAQ. The CDR3 extends over 16 amino acids. The CDR3 loop reads CASGTDGNSGANVLTF. Written as DNA, the CDR3 is TGTGCCAGCGGAACGGACGGGAACTCTGGGGCCAACGTCCTGACTTTC.

This clonotype was recorded many times. This sequence may be a read error, since a much larger clone differs from it by one base. The genes are TRBV7-2 and TRBJ2-3; maybe TRBD1 (6 bases). Germline values: CDR1 SGHTA, CDR2 FQGNSA. This CDR3 is built from 13 residues. Trimming took off 4 bases at V and 4 bases at J, with 9 bases between the two ends. The DNA for the CDR3 is TGTGCCAGCAGCTCAGCAGGGGCAGATACGCAGTATTTT. Protein sequence: CASSSAGADTQYF.

This clonotype has at least ten counts. V is TRBV27 and J is TRBJ2-2, with 8 nucleotides matching TRBD2. This CDR3 is built from 16 residues. CDR1 and CDR2 from the germline V gene are MNHEY and SMNVEV (reference sequence). V was clipped by 4 bases and J by 4 bases; unmatched bases: 8. The CDR3 loop is CASSSQREKVTGELFF. CDR3 sequence (DNA): TGTGCCAGCAGTTCCCAGCGGGAGAAGGTCACCGGGGAGCTGTTTTTT.

This clonotype showed up many times. This chain connects TRBV19 to TRBJ1-2, with a weak D call TRBD1 (5 bases). The CDR3 is made up of 16 amino acids. Germline assignment: CDR1 LNHDA and CDR2 SQIVND (reference sequence). The V gene lost 3 bases and the J gene lost 4 bases, with 18 bases spanning the gap. CDR3 DNA: TGTGCCAGTAGTATCCGGGCCCAAGGGGACCTCTATGGCTACACCTTC. Encoded protein: CASSIRAQGDLYGYTF.

Many counts were recorded for this clonotype. The chain's CDR3 is CASKGLVGTSTQYF. Here the CDR3 DNA reads TGCGCCAGCAAGGGACTAGTGGGGACTAGTACGCAGTATTTT. The rearrangement links TRBV5-1 to TRBJ2-3; 8 nucleotides line up with TRBD2. Trimming cost V 6 bases and J 8 bases; bases outside gene matches: 11. This CDR3 has 14 residues. Germline assignment: CDR1 SGHRS and CDR2 YFSETQ. The whole variable domain, filled in from reference TRBV5-1 and TRBJ2-3, reads KAGVTQTPRYLIKTRGQQVTLSCSPISGHRSVSWYQQTPGQGLQFLFEYFSETQRNKGNFPGRFSGRQFSNSRSEMNVSTLELGDSALYLCASKGLVGTSTQYFGPGTRLTVL.

This clonotype showed up many times. The chain couples TRBV5-1 to TRBJ2-1; 7 bases fit TRBD1. Germline V CDR1 and CDR2: SGHRS, YFSETQ. V trimming: 8 bases; J trimming: 5 bases; junction bases outside the gene matches: 7. The CDR3 has 13 amino acids. The CDR3 coding sequence is TGCGCCAGTCGACAGGGTGTGGACAATGAGCAGTTCTTC. Protein: CASRQGVDNEQFF.

Many counts were recorded for this clonotype. This chain uses TRBV29-1 with TRBJ1-1; 10 bases map to TRBD1. The germline V gene has CDR1 SQVTM and CDR2 ANQGSEA. CDR3 length: 13 residues. V shed 6 bases and J 7 bases; nucleotides not matched to a gene: 8. CDR3 nucleotides: TGCAGCGTGGGGACAGGGGACGGAGGTGAAGCTTTCTTT. Amino acid sequence: CSVGTGDGGEAFF.

To note about this clonotype: Relative to the germline gene, one junction end is altered; a read error may explain this. The chain carries TRBV20-1 and TRBJ1-6, with 7 positions matching TRBD1. The CDR3 has 18 residues. Looked up from germline, CDR1 is DFQATT and CDR2 is SNEGSKA (reference sequence). As DNA, the CDR3 is TGCAGTGCTAGAGATATTGAGCGAGGGGGCTCCTCTAATTCACCCCTCCACTTT. Encoded protein: CSARDIERGGSSNSPLHF.

The chain employs TRBV2 and TRBJ2-5, with a tentative D call TRBD1 (5 bases). The CDR3 has 14 amino acids. Germline-derived CDR1 and CDR2 are SNHLY and FYNNEI. Trimming pared 3 bases from V and 1 base from J, leaving 9 bases between. In nucleotides, the CDR3 is TGTGCCAGCAGTGAGGGTGGGGCCCAAGAGACCCAGTACTTC. Protein product: CASSEGGAQETQYF.

This clonotype was seen repeatedly, ten times or more. CDR3: CATSRGTLTPYEQYF. DNA of the CDR3: TGTGCCACCAGCAGAGGTACCCTAACACCCTACGAGCAGTACTTC. This chain connects TRBV15 to TRBJ2-7; D is unclear. This CDR3 has 15 amino acids. The germline V gene encodes CDR1 LNHNV and CDR2 YYDKDF (reference sequence). Deletions cut 1 base from V and 2 bases from J, with 12 bases between.

CDR3 coding DNA: TGTGCCAGCTCACCCCAGGGTACGGTCGAGCAGTACTTC. It codes for CASSPQGTVEQYF. V is TRBV18 and J is TRBJ2-7, with a possible D match to TRBD1 (5 bases). The CDR3 contains 13 residues. Per the germline V gene, CDR1 is KGHSH and CDR2 is LQKENI. The V and J ends lost 3 bases and 6 bases respectively, with 12 bases between them.

This clonotype came up many times. V is TRBV12-3 or TRBV12-4 and J is TRBJ1-5; 7 bases are a match to TRBD1. The CDR3 has 15 amino acids. After removal of 3 bases from V and 3 bases from J, the junction contained 5 bases not matched to a gene. CDR3 residues: CASSFQGGINQPQHF. The DNA of the CDR3 is TGTGCCAGCAGTTTCCAGGGGGGGATCAATCAGCCCCAGCATTTT.

This clonotype appeared many times. The chain joins TRBV20-1 to TRBJ2-3, with D perhaps TRBD2 (6 bases). CDR1 is DFQATT and CDR2 is SNEGSKA in the germline V gene (reference sequence). The CDR3 sequence is 17 residues long. The V end lost 0 bases, the J end lost 0 bases, and 16 bases lay between the germline ends. The CDR3 sequence is CSARDYSGASSTDTQYF. The CDR3, as DNA: TGCAGTGCTAGAGATTATAGCGGAGCCTCTAGCACAGATACGCAGTATTTT.

This clonotype appeared a few times. The chain joins TRBV27 to TRBJ2-2; D call uncertain. This CDR3 comprises 16 residues. Trimming removed 8 bases at V and 2 bases at J, with 18 bases between. Germline assignment: CDR1 MNHEY and CDR2 SMNVEV (reference sequence). Here the CDR3 reads CASQFIGAPNTGELFF. DNA of the CDR3: TGTGCCAGCCAGTTTATTGGAGCCCCTAACACCGGGGAGCTGTTTTTT.

The genes are TRBV20-1 and TRBJ2-7; 7 bases agree with TRBD2. V trimming: 0 bases; J trimming: 2 bases; junction bases outside the gene matches: 10. The CDR3 is 16 amino acids. Germline CDR1 and CDR2: DFQATT and SNEGSKA (reference sequence). CDR3 region: CSARDWAGVLTYEQYF. DNA for the CDR3: TGCAGTGCTAGAGATTGGGCGGGAGTATTAACCTACGAGCAGTACTTC.

This clonotype has a count of ten or more. V is TRBV10-3 and J is TRBJ2-7, with TRBD2 matching over 7 bases. The CDR3 is 13 amino acids. Germline lookup yields CDR1 ENHRY and CDR2 SYGVKD. Unmatched junction bases numbered 6, after V lost 3 bases and J lost 7 bases. This CDR3 reads CAISDGGSEEQYF. CDR3 DNA: TGTGCCATCAGTGATGGCGGGAGTGAAGAGCAGTACTTC.

This clonotype has at least ten counts. This rearrangement joins TRBV10-3 to TRBJ2-3; 11 bases are shared with TRBD2. Germline V gene data show CDR1 as ENHRY and CDR2 as SYGVKD. CDR3 length: 19 amino acids. Trimming removed 0 bases from V and 3 bases from J; junction bases left unmatched: 11. CDR3 sequence reads: CAISESGLAVEGLTDTQYF. CDR3 in DNA: TGTGCCATCAGTGAGTCGGGACTAGCGGTAGAAGGTCTGACAGATACGCAGTATTTT.

This clonotype occurred many times. V and J are TRBV12-3 or TRBV12-4 and TRBJ2-5; weak D call: TRBD1 (6 bases). Trimming cost V 6 bases and J 5 bases, with 13 bases left between them. This CDR3 region has 13 residues. The CDR3 region is CASSSTGTETQYF. In nucleotides, the CDR3 is TGTGCCAGCAGCTCCACAGGGACGGAGACCCAGTACTTC.

The table lists this clonotype with many counts. This chain uses TRBV7-9 with TRBJ1-1, with 9 bases aligning to TRBD1. This CDR3 has 14 residues. Trimming took 5 bases from V and 5 from J; bases not matched to a gene: 6. Germline-derived CDR1 and CDR2 are SEHNR and FQNEAQ (reference sequence). CDR3: CASSPHRGPTEAFF. The CDR3 coding sequence is TGTGCCAGCAGCCCTCACAGGGGGCCTACTGAAGCTTTCTTT.

This clonotype appeared many times. This chain joins TRBV6-5 and TRBJ2-1; possibly TRBD2 for D (7 bases). From germline, CDR1 is MNHEY and CDR2 SVGAGI. The V gene lost 6 bases and the J gene lost 7 bases, with 19 bases spanning the gap. The CDR3 has 15 residues. The CDR3 sequence is CASRVGGGVGNEQFF. The CDR3 nucleotides are TGTGCCAGCAGGGTAGGGGGGGGAGTGGGGAATGAGCAGTTCTTC.

This clonotype was picked up many times. The chain links TRBV5-1 to TRBJ1-1; TRBD1 is a possible D gene (6 bases). This CDR3 is 14 amino acids long. V lost 2 bases and J lost 3, with 11 bases in between. The V gene's germline CDR1 is SGHRS and CDR2 YFSETQ. CDR3 DNA: TGCGCCAGCAGCTTTTCAGGGGAGGACACTGAAGCTTTCTTT. This sequence encodes CASSFSGEDTEAFF.

About this clonotype itself: This may come from a read error, since a much larger clone is one base off. This rearrangement joins TRBV6-5 to TRBJ2-7; no clear D. The CDR3 is made up of 15 amino acids. Looked up from germline, CDR1 is MNHEY and CDR2 is SVGAGI. CDR3 in DNA: TGTGCCAGCAGTTACGGACCACCTCCTCACTACCAGCAGTACTTC. Protein sequence: CASSYGPPPHYQQYF.

The chain carries TRBV13 and TRBJ2-3; 9 nucleotides align to TRBD2. The CDR3 spans 17 residues. V lost 5 bases to trimming and J lost 5 bases; unmatched junction nucleotides: 14. Per germline, CDR1 PRHDT and CDR2 FYEKMQ (reference sequence). CDR3 nucleotide sequence: TGTGCCAGCAGCCCAGCGGCTAGCGGGATTGTTTTAGATACGCAGTATTTT. Translated, it gives CASSPAASGIVLDTQYF. Full variable domain (missing parts from reference TRBV13 and TRBJ2-3): AAGVIQSPRHLIKEKRETATLKCYPIPRHDTVYWYQQGPGQDPQFLISFYEKMQSDKGSIPDRFSAQQFSDYHSELNMSSLELGDSALYFCASSPAASGIVLDTQYFGPGTRLTVL.

This clonotype was counted only a few times. This chain uses TRBV20-1 with TRBJ2-1; TRBD2 agrees at 8 bases. Germline lookup yields CDR1 DFQATT and CDR2 SNEGSKA (reference sequence). The CDR3 covers 15 residues. Trimming cost V 7 bases and J 4 bases; bases outside gene matches: 12. As DNA, the CDR3 is TGCAGTGTGGCGGGAGGCTTAAGTGTTTACAATGAGCAGTTCTTC. Translated: CSVAGGLSVYNEQFF.

This chain links TRBV27 with TRBJ1-4; D remains unclear. The V and J ends lost 7 bases and 10 bases respectively, with 13 bases between them. The length of the CDR3 is 12 residues. The germline V gene has CDR1 MNHEY and CDR2 SMNVEV (reference sequence). CDR3 region: CASKGALTKLFF. CDR3 bases: TGTGCCAGCAAAGGCGCCTTGACAAAACTGTTTTTT.

Here the CDR3 reads CASSQIMVRGNINQPQHF. Here the CDR3 DNA reads TGCGCCAGCAGCCAAATAATGGTGAGGGGGAATATCAATCAGCCCCAGCATTTT. The rearrangement uses TRBV4-1 and TRBJ1-5, with D possibly being TRBD1 (6 bases). CDR1 MGHRA and CDR2 YSYEKL come from the germline V gene. The germline V and J ends were trimmed by 2 bases and 3 bases, with 20 bases remaining between them. The CDR3 consists of 18 residues.

This clonotype occurred many times. The V and J genes are TRBV4-3 and TRBJ1-6, with D possibly matching TRBD1 (5 bases). The germline CDR1 and CDR2 sequences are LGHNA and YSLEER. Deletions cut 4 bases from V and 0 bases from J, with 10 bases between. This CDR3 contains 16 residues. CDR3 coding DNA: TGCGCCAGCAGCCCGACAGTCCTCTCCTATAATTCACCCCTCCACTTT. It codes for CASSPTVLSYNSPLHF.

This clonotype was detected many times. The rearrangement joins TRBV10-3 to TRBJ1-2; D remains unclear. The CDR3 extends over 12 amino acids. Germline V gene data show CDR1 as ENHRY and CDR2 as SYGVKD. V lost 6 bases to trimming and J lost 6 bases, with 11 bases between them. The CDR3 coding sequence is TGTGCCATCAGGGATGCGTGGGATGGCTACACCTTC. Its protein product is CAIRDAWDGYTF.